This T cell receptor (beta chain) originates from a study of tissue T cells after allogeneic stem cell transplantation. The CDR3 spans 15 residues. Germline CDR1 reads SGHTA; CDR2 reads FQGTGA. V was trimmed by 5 bases and J by 2 bases, leaving 15 bases between them. Study-wide results and limits: Anatomically similar tissues had similar TCR repertoires within each patient.

Libraries were prepared by immunoSEQ multiplex PCR; TCRdb keeps only in-frame clonotypes and omits some of them. Seen here are 20,000 to 25,000 clones, about 73% observed once, and the top ten hold approximately 8%. In the case of this clone: The antigen remains unidentified.

This clonotype was obtained from a female donor aged 60 or older with lung cancer. This specimen was tissue from the ileum, taken at autopsy. V gene TRBV7-3 combines with J gene TRBJ2-5, with D maybe TRBD2 (5 bases). The CDR3 DNA follows: TGTGCCAGCAGCAACCGTGGGAGTGATCAAGAGACCCAGTACTTC. It codes for CASSNRGSDQETQYF.